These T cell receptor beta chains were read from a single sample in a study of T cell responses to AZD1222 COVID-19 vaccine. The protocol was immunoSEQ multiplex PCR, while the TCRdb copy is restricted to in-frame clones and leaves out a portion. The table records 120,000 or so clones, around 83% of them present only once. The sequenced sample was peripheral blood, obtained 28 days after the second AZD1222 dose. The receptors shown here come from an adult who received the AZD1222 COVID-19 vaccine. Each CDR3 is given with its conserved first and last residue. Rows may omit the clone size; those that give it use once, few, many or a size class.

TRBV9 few CASSPGTGARDQPQHF
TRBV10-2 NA CASSGGDAYEQYF
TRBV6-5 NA CASRTEGRGETQYF
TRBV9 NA CASSPALAPYSGNTIYF
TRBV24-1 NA CATSATGELFF
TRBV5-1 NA CASSADTNTEAFF
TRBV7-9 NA CASSATSTDTQYF
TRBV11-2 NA CASSLVPTSGAYEQYF
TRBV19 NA CASSWRRQPQHF
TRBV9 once CASGLGNTIYF
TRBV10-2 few CASSNDRILRNGYTF
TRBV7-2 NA CASSFKDGDTIYF
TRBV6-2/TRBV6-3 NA CASSYPQGVAFF
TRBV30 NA CAWSPGRADTQYF
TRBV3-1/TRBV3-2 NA CASSQRADTDTQYF
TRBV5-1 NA CASSWKTGYEQYF
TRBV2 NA CASNTWTGLSPLHF
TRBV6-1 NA CASREGNTEAFF
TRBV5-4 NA CASSLERSGISVYGYTF
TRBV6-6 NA CASTLDKGTDTQYF
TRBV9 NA CASSGQRGDPYNEQFF
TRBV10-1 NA CASSEDPGSTEAFF